This T cell receptor (beta chain) was identified during a study of CD8 T cells in ankylosing spondylitis. This clonotype was counted many times. After removal of 5 bases from V and 1 base from J, the junction contained 8 bases not matched to a gene. Germline V gives CDR1 SGHRS, CDR2 YFSETQ. The CDR3 consists of 15 residues. TCRdb called the 5' RACE reads again in MiXCR, with one record for every CDR3 protein. Among some 250,000 distinct CDR3 sequences listed, about 10% were seen once. Input material: blood, either unsorted or a sorted T cell fraction (not recorded which). This sequence originates from a male donor with ankylosing spondylitis or in good health (not recorded which). J is TRBJ2-7 and V is TRBV5-1; 8 bases fit TRBD2. The CDR3 sequence: CASRQTSGPSYEQYF. The CDR3, as DNA: TGCGCCAGCAGACAAACTAGCGGCCCTTCCTACGAGCAGTACTTC.